The TCR beta chain described here comes from a study of T cells after yellow fever vaccination. Study results and caveats: Post-booster repertoires again held most primary-vaccination clones (roughly 95% CD4, 88% CD8). There was a small share of clonotypes that showed up in both the CD4 and CD8 compartments.

V was clipped by 4 bases and J by 4 bases, with 13 bases between them. Germline V lookup: CDR1 KGHDR, CDR2 SFDVKD. The length of the CDR3 is 15 residues. Researchers made TCR cDNA using 5'RACE template switching, and this step added a universal primer site and UMIs. TCRdb re-called the 5' RACE reads through MiXCR, storing one row per CDR3 protein. The data contain about 340,000 distinct CDR3 sequences, around an eighth of them singletons. The sample holds a few counts of this clonotype. Its target is not known. This chain joins TRBV24-1 and TRBJ1-5, with D tentatively TRBD1 (6 bases). This specimen was CD4+ T cells sorted from PBMCs, taken 15 days after the yellow fever booster vaccination. The sequence was collected from a man aged 18 to 35 who received the YFV17D yellow fever vaccine. CDR3 residues: CATSDGGTRNQPQHF. CDR3 DNA: TGTGCCACCAGTGACGGAGGGACACGGAATCAGCCCCAGCATTTT.